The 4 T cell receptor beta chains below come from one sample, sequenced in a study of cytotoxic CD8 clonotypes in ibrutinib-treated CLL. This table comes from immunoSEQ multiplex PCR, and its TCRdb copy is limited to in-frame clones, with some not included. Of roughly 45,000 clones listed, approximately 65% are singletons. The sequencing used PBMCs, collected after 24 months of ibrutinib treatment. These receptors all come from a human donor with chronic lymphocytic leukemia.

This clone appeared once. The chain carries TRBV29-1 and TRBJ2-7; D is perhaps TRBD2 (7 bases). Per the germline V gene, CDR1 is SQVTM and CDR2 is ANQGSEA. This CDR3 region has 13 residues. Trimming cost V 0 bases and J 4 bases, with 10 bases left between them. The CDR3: CSVEEQGLYEQYF. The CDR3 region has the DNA TGCAGCGTTGAAGAACAGGGACTATACGAGCAGTACTTC.

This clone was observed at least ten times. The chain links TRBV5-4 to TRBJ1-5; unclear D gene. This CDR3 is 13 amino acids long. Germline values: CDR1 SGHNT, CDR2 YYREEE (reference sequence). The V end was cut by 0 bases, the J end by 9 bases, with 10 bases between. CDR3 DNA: TGTGCCAGCAGCTTGGACGGGTCATGGCCCCAGCATTTT. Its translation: CASSLDGSWPQHF.

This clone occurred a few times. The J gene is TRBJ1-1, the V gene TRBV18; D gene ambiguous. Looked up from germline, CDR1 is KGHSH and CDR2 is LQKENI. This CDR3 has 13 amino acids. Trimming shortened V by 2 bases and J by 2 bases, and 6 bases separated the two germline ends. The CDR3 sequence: CASSPAGNTEAFF. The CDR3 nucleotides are TGTGCCAGCTCACCAGCCGGCAACACTGAAGCTTTCTTT.

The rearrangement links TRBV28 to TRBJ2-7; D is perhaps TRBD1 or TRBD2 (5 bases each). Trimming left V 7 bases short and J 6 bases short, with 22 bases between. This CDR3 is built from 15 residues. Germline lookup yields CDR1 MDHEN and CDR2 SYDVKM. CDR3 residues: CASTIGALSPSEQYF. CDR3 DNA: TGTGCCAGCACCATCGGGGCCCTATCACCGAGCGAGCAGTACTTC.